This is a list of T cell receptor beta chains from one sample in a study of neoadjuvant nivolumab and ipilimumab in lung cancer. The repertoire was sequenced with immunoSEQ multiplex PCR; TCRdb's copy has only in-frame clones and lacks some. This table has over 15,000 clones, approximately 79% appearing once. The sample here was tumor tissue, taken after neoadjuvant nivolumab, alone or with ipilimumab, at or shortly before surgery. These receptor sequences come from an adult with non-small cell lung cancer. Each CDR3 is given with its conserved first and last residue. The D gene is left open where the match is weak. Size tells how often a clone was seen (once, few, many) or the class of an expanded clone, and some rows leave it out.

>NA|TRBV9|NA|TRBJ2-7
TGTGCCAGCAGCGTAGGGCAGGGGTCGGGCTCAAACGAGCAGTACTTC
CASSVGQGSGSNEQYF
>NA|TRBV10-2|NA|TRBJ2-7
TGCGCCAGCAGTGAGTCTAACAGGCTGTACGAGCAGTACTTC
CASSESNRLYEQYF
>NA|TRBV5-1|NA|TRBJ1-1
TGCGCCAGCAGCTTGGCTCCTCATATGGGAGATGAAGCTTTCTTT
CASSLAPHMGDEAFF
>NA|TRBV18|TRBD1|TRBJ2-3
TGTGCCAGCTCACCACGACAGGGTCCCACAGATACGCAGTATTTT
CASSPRQGPTDTQYF
>NA|TRBV13|NA|TRBJ2-5
TGCGCCAGCAGCCAAGAAGCCCGGTACCAAGAGACCCAGTACTTC
CASSQEARYQETQYF
>NA|TRBV7-3|NA|TRBJ2-3
TGTGCCAGCAGCTTACTTTCCGGGTCCCCTGACACAGATACGCAGTATTTT
CASSLLSGSPDTDTQYF
>NA|TRBV6-6|TRBD1|TRBJ1-6
TGTGCCAGCATCAGGGGGGGCTATAATTCACCCCTCCACTTT
CASIRGGYNSPLHF
>NA|TRBV29-1|NA|TRBJ1-5
TGCAGCGTTAAGGGGGGAAATCAGCCCCAGCATTTT
CSVKGGNQPQHF
>NA|TRBV10-3|TRBD1|TRBJ1-1
TGTGCCATCAGGGGGACAGGTATCGCCGGCACTGAAGCTTTCTTT
CAIRGTGIAGTEAFF
>NA|TRBV5-4|NA|TRBJ2-7
TGTGCCAGCAGCTTGGACAGACTCTACGAGCAGTACTTC
CASSLDRLYEQYF
>NA|TRBV12-5|NA|TRBJ1-1
TGTGCTAGTGGTCCAAACCTGGTGAACACTGAAGCTTTCTTT
CASGPNLVNTEAFF
>NA|TRBV5-5|TRBD2|TRBJ2-7
TGTGCCAGCAGCTTGGAAGGGCGGGGGTTCGACGAGCAGTACTTC
CASSLEGRGFDEQYF
>NA|TRBV11-2|TRBD1|TRBJ2-4
TGTGCCAGCAGCTTAGGGGTTCCGGGACAGGGAGACATTCAGTACTTC
CASSLGVPGQGDIQYF
>once|TRBV11-3|NA|TRBJ2-1
TGTGCCAGCAGCTTAGGGACACGGGATTACAATGAGCAGTTCTTC
CASSLGTRDYNEQFF
>NA|TRBV6-5|NA|TRBJ2-2
TGTGCCAGCAGCTCTGCGGGTCCTACCACCGGGGAGCTGTTTTTT
CASSSAGPTTGELFF
>NA|TRBV12-5|NA|TRBJ1-1
TGTGCTAGTGGTTTGGTCACGAGATTGAACACTGAAGCTTTCTTT
CASGLVTRLNTEAFF
>NA|TRBV10-3|NA|TRBJ2-7
TGTGCCATCAGTGAGTCGATTGGAGGCGGACGCCCCCCTTACGAGCAGTACTTC
CAISESIGGGRPPYEQYF
>few|TRBV13|TRBD1|TRBJ1-2
TGTGCCAGCAGCTTAGGCGCGACAGGGGGAGGTTATGGCTACACCTTC
CASSLGATGGGYGYTF
>NA|TRBV7-3|TRBD2|TRBJ2-3
TGTGCCAGCAGCTTAGGACTAGCGGGGACAGATACGCAGTATTTT
CASSLGLAGTDTQYF
>once|TRBV19|NA|TRBJ2-7
TGTGCCAGTAGTCTCAGGTCCCGATCTAGGGCCTACGAGCAGTACTTC
CASSLRSRSRAYEQYF
>NA|TRBV6-1|NA|TRBJ2-3
TGTGCCAGCAGTGAGGTCGGGGATGCAGATACGCAGTATTTT
CASSEVGDADTQYF
>NA|TRBV18|TRBD2|TRBJ2-5
TGTGCCAGCTCACCGGGAGGGATGGCCCAAGAGACCCAGTACTTC
CASSPGGMAQETQYF
>NA|TRBV12-1|NA|TRBJ1-1
TGTGCCAGCAGCGCCAATGAAGCTTTCTTT
CASSANEAFF
>few|TRBV5-6|NA|TRBJ1-5
TGTGCCAGCAGCGGGACGGGTGGTCAGCCCCAGCATTTT
CASSGTGGQPQHF
>NA|TRBV6-5|TRBD1|TRBJ2-7
TGTGCCAGCAGATTGACAGGGGCTGAGAACGACGAGCAGTACTTC
CASRLTGAENDEQYF
>NA|TRBV12-5|NA|TRBJ2-1
TGTGCTAGTGGTCCCTTCAGAAGCTCCTACAATGAGCAGTTCTTC
CASGPFRSSYNEQFF
>medium-sized|TRBV2|NA|TRBJ2-5
TGTGCCAGCAGTGAGGGCAGGAATGGGGAGACCCAGTACTTC
CASSEGRNGETQYF
>NA|TRBV29-1|NA|TRBJ2-3
TGCAGCGTGGAAAGGGGGGATAGCACAGATACGCAGTATTTT
CSVERGDSTDTQYF
>NA|TRBV6-5|TRBD2|TRBJ2-3
TGTGCCAGCAGTTACGGGGGGGACGGTTTTGGGCAGTATTTT
CASSYGGDGFGQYF
>medium-sized|TRBV10-2|NA|TRBJ1-2
TGCGCCAGCAGTGCCTCAGGCGTACTGGGCTACACCTTC
CASSASGVLGYTF
>NA|TRBV5-4|NA|TRBJ2-3
TGTGCCAGCAGCGTTCAAGGGCTCTACACAGATACGCAGTATTTT
CASSVQGLYTDTQYF
>NA|TRBV11-3|NA|TRBJ2-2
TGTGCCAGCAGCTTTCCCGACGGGGGCCGCACCGGGGAGCTGTTTTTT
CASSFPDGGRTGELFF